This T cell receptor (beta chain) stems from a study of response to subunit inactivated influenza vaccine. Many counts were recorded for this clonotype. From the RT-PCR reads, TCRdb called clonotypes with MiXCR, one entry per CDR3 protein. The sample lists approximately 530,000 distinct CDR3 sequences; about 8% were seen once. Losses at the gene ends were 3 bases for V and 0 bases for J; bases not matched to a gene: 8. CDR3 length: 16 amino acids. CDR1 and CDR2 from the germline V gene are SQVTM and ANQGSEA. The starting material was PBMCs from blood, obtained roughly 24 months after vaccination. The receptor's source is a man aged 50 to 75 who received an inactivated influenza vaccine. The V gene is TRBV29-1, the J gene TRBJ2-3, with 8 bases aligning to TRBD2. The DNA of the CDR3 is TGCAGCGTTGATGGGGTAGCGGGGTTTAGCACAGATACGCAGTATTTT. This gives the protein CSVDGVAGFSTDTQYF.